This TCR beta chain was recovered during a study of blood T cell repertoires in COVID-19. Study details: Samples came from the United States, Italy and Spain, spanning acute and convalescent COVID-19. Nucleic acid was either cDNA or gDNA, and it came from T cells, B-cell-depleted T cells, or PBMCs.

Seattle participants joined during active infection and were tracked over time. TCRdb's table, derived via immunoSEQ multiplex PCR, lists solely in-frame clones and lacks some. The repertoire holds a few hundred thousand clones, 90% seen once, with roughly 2.9% in the top ten. CDR1 is GTSNPN, CDR2 SVGIG, per germline (reference sequence). V shed 6 bases, J shed 4 bases, and the junction held 11 bases outside the gene matches. The CDR3 spans 14 residues. Specimen: peripheral blood. The receptor's source is a woman aged 30 to 39 with COVID-19, enrolled during active disease. The chain employs TRBV30 and TRBJ1-1; TRBD1 matches 7 bases. In nucleotides, the CDR3 is TGTGCCTGCCTTTCAGGGGGACCCACCACTGAAGCTTTCTTT. Translated: CACLSGGPTTEAFF.